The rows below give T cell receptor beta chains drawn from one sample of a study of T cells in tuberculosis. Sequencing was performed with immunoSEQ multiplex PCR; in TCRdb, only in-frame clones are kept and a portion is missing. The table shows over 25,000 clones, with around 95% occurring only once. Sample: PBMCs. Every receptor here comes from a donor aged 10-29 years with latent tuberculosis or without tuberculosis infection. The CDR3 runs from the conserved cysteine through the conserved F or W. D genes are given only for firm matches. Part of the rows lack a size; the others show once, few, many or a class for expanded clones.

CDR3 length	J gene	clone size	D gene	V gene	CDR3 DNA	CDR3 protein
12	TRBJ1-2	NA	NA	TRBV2	TGTGCCAGCAGTTGGGGCTTGGGGGGCTACACCTTC	CASSWGLGGYTF
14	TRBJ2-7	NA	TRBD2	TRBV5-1	TGCGCCAGCAGCTTGGGCGGGAGTATCTACGAGCAGTACTTC	CASSLGGSIYEQYF
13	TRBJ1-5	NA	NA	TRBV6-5	TGTGCCAGCATGGGGGTCAGATGGGGGGCCCAGCATTTT	CASMGVRWGAQHF
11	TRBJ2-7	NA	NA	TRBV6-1	TGTGCCAGCAGGGACATCTACGAGCAGTACTTC	CASRDIYEQYF
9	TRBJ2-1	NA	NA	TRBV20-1	TGCAGTGCTAGTCCGCGGGAGTTCTTC	CSASPREFF
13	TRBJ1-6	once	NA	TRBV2	TGTGCCAGCACCACAGAGAAGAATTCACCCCTCCACTTT	CASTTEKNSPLHF
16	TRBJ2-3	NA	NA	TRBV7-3	TGTGCCAGCAGCTTAAGCGGAGGCGGTCTCACAGATACGCAGTATTTT	CASSLSGGGLTDTQYF
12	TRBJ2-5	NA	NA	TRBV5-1	TGCGCCAGCAGCAGAACTCAAGAGACCCAGTACTTC	CASSRTQETQYF
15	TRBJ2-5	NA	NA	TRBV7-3	TGTGCCAGCAGCAGGGGTGGGCTAGAAGAAGAGACCCAGTACTTC	CASSRGGLEEETQYF
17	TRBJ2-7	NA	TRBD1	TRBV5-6	TGTGCCAGCAGCGACGCCGGGACAGGGGAATTAGTCTACGAGCAGTACTTC	CASSDAGTGELVYEQYF
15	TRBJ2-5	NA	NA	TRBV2	TGTGCCAGCAGTGAATTCGAGGACAGTCAAGAGACCCAGTACTTC	CASSEFEDSQETQYF
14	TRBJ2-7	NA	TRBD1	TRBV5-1	TGCGCCAGCAGCCCGGGACAGGGGGCCTACGAGCAGTACTTC	CASSPGQGAYEQYF
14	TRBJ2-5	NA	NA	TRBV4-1	TGCGCCAGCAGCCACCCAGAGGGCCAAGAGACCCAGTACTTC	CASSHPEGQETQYF
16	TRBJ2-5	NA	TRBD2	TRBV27	TGTGCCAGCAGTTCCTTGGGGGGACTAGACCAAGAGACCCAGTACTTC	CASSSLGGLDQETQYF
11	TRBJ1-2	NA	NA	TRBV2	TGTGCCAGCAGTGATATGCAGGCCGTGGCCTTC	CASSDMQAVAF
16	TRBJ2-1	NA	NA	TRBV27	TGTGCCAGCAGTTACAGGACAACCAGCTCCTACAATGAGCAGTTCTTC	CASSYRTTSSYNEQFF
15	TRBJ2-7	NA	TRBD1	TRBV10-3	TGTGCCATCAGTACGCCACCGGGACAGGCCTACGAGCAGTACTTC	CAISTPPGQAYEQYF
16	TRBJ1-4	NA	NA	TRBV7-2	TGTGCCAGCAGCTTAGGTTGGGGAGCAACTAATGAAAAACTGTTTTTT	CASSLGWGATNEKLFF
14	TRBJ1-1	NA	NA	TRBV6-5	TGTGCCAGCAGTTACGGGGGCGCGAACACTGAAGCTTTCTTT	CASSYGGANTEAFF
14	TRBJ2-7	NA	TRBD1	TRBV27	TGTGCCAGCAGTGTCGGGACAGGGACCTGGGAGCAGTACTTC	CASSVGTGTWEQYF
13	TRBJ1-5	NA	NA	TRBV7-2	TGTGCCAGCAGCACTGGACAGAATCAGCCCCAGCATTTT	CASSTGQNQPQHF
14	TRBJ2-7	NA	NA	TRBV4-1	TGCGCCAGCAGCCATCCTGTGACAGGGAGGGAGCAGTACTTC	CASSHPVTGREQYF
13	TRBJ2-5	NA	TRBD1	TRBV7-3	TGTGCCAGCAGCTTGACAGGGGGGGAGACCCAGTACTTC	CASSLTGGETQYF
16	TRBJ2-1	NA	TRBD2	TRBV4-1	TGCGCCAGCAGCCAAGATAGCGGGAGACCATACAATGAGCAGTTCTTC	CASSQDSGRPYNEQFF
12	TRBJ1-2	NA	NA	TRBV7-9	TGTGCCAGCAGCCCGGGGGACTATGGCTACACCTTC	CASSPGDYGYTF
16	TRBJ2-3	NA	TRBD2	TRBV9	TGTGCCAGCAGCGTAGGACGCGGGAGATTGGTAGATACGCAGTATTTT	CASSVGRGRLVDTQYF
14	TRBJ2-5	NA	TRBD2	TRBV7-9	TGTGCCAGCAGCTCAGGACTAGATAGGGAGACCCAGTACTTC	CASSSGLDRETQYF
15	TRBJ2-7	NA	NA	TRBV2	TGTGCCAGCAGTGACTTTTCGCTAGCGTCCTACGAGCAGTACTTC	CASSDFSLASYEQYF
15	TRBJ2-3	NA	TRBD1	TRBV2	TGTGCCAGCAGCCCCCACGGGACAGGTCAAGGTACGCAGTATTTT	CASSPHGTGQGTQYF
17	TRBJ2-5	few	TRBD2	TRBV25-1	TGTGCCAGCAGTGGGACTAGCGGGAGGGTTAAGAAAGAGACCCAGTACTTC	CASSGTSGRVKKETQYF
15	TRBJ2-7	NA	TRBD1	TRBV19	TGTGCCAGTAGCCTCACCGGGACAGGGGCCTACGAGCAGTACTTC	CASSLTGTGAYEQYF
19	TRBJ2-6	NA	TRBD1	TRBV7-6	TGTGCCACGTCGATCGTACCGACAGGGCACCGCTCTGGGGCCAACGTCCTGACTTTC	CATSIVPTGHRSGANVLTF
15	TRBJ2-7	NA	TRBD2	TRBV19	TGTGCCAGTAGTGTGAGTAGCGGGGCCTCCTACGAGCAGTACTTC	CASSVSSGASYEQYF
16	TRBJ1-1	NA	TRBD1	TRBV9	TGTGCCAGCAGCGTAGAGGCAGGGGGCATGGACACTGAAGCTTTCTTT	CASSVEAGGMDTEAFF
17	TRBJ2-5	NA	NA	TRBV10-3	TGTGCCATCAGTGCCCACGGGGGTCGGGGGAATCAAGAGACCCAGTACTTC	CAISAHGGRGNQETQYF
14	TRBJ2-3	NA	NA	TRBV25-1	TGTGCCAGCAGCCCGACGGGAAGCACAGATACGCAGTATTTT	CASSPTGSTDTQYF
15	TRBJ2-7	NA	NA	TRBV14	TGTGCCAGCAGCCAAGAATGGGGGGATCCCTTGAACCAGTACTTC	CASSQEWGDPLNQYF
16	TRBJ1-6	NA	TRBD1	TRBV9	TGTGCCAGCACCGGTCAGGGGGCAGTCGGGAATTCACCCCTCCACTTT	CASTGQGAVGNSPLHF
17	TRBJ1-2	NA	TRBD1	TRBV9	TGTGCCAGCAGCGTAGGGTACAGGGGGCGCGAAGACTATGGCTACACCTTC	CASSVGYRGREDYGYTF
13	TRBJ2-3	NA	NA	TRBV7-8	TGTGCCAGCCAGGCCTATACCACAGATACGCAGTATTTT	CASQAYTTDTQYF
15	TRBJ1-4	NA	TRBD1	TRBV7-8	TGTGCCAGCAGGATCAGGACAGGGGGCAATGAAAAACTGTTTTTT	CASRIRTGGNEKLFF
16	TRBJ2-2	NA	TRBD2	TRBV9	TGTGCCAGCAGTGGGACTAGCGGGAGGAACACCGGGGAGCTGTTTTTT	CASSGTSGRNTGELFF
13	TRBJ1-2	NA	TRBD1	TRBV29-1	TGCAGCGTTGCGACAGGGACGGGTTATGGCTACACCTTC	CSVATGTGYGYTF
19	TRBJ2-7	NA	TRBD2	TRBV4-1	TGCGCCAGCAGCCAAGTCTCCTCTAGCGGGAGTGTAAGTGGCTACGAGCAGTACTTC	CASSQVSSSGSVSGYEQYF
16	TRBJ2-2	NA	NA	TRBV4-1	TGCGCCAGCAGCCGGCAAAGGGGAGGTAACACCGGGGAGCTGTTTTTT	CASSRQRGGNTGELFF
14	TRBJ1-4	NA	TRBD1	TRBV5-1	TGCGCCAGCGCCCCGGGACAGGGAGAGGAAAAACTGTTTTTT	CASAPGQGEEKLFF
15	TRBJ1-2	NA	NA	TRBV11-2	TGTGCCAGCAGCTTAGGCAAGGGGCCCCCGGATGGCTACACCTTC	CASSLGKGPPDGYTF
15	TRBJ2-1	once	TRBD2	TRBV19	TGTGCCAGTAGTCGGGGACTAGCGGGAGATAGTGAGCAGTTCTTC	CASSRGLAGDSEQFF